This TCR beta chain was recovered during a study of tumor-infiltrating lymphocytes in primary liver carcinoma. Using a constant-region primer together with ProtoScript II reverse transcriptase, TCR beta cDNA was made from around 500 ng of total RNA. Three rounds of nested multiplex PCR with slightly modified ARM-PCR produced TCR beta libraries. Two initial PCR rounds of around 9 cycles each paired TRBV1-TRBV30 forward primers with a C-beta reverse primer. Using its own MiXCR run on the multiplex PCR reads, TCRdb lists one record per CDR3 protein. The sample carries about 130,000 distinct CDR3 sequences, 60% to 75% recorded once. Joint extraction of RNA and DNA used roughly 19-31 mg of bulk tissue that was unsorted. The CDR3 runs 13 residues. The germline V gene has CDR1 SGHAT and CDR2 FQNNGV. With respect to this clonotype: The junction does not match germline at one end; this may be a read error.

The sequence derives from a woman aged 60-70 years with primary liver carcinoma and hepatitis B virus infection. This sequence joins TRBV11-2 and TRBJ1-2; tentatively, D is TRBD1 (5 bases). Sequenced sample: liver tumor tissue from sampling region 3. Subset: tumor region T3, left-lateral pole. For the CDR3, the DNA is TGTGGCAGCAGCTTAGCCGGGGACTACGGCTACACCTTC. It yields the protein CGSSLAGDYGYTF.